One sample yielded the 20 T cell receptor beta chains listed below, sequenced in a study of early T cells in non-severe SARS-CoV-2 infection. Via MiXCR, TCRdb re-called the 5' RACE reads, giving one row per CDR3 protein. Among about 49,000 distinct CDR3 sequences, 10% to 15% were seen once, and the ten largest hold approximately 9.1%. Sequencing was carried out using whole blood. The receptors stem from an adult who was a healthcare worker with PCR-confirmed SARS-CoV-2 infection or an uninfected control (not recorded which).

This rearrangement joins TRBV27 to TRBJ1-1; TRBD1 matches 7 bases. V was pared by 3 bases and J by 5 bases, with 6 bases of the junction left unmatched. CDR3 length equals 14 residues. Germline V gene data show CDR1 as MNHEY and CDR2 as SMNVEV (reference sequence). The CDR3 sequence is CASSFAGQWTEAFF. In DNA form, the CDR3 reads TGTGCCAGCAGTTTCGCGGGACAGTGGACTGAAGCTTTCTTT.

This clonotype appeared many times. The rearrangement uses TRBV11-2 and TRBJ2-2; the D gene is possibly TRBD2 (5 bases). The germline V gene encodes CDR1 SGHAT and CDR2 FQNNGV. V lost 5 bases, J lost 0 bases, and 13 bases lay in between. CDR3 size: 16 residues. CDR3 nucleotides: TGTGCCAGCAGCCGAGGGAGAGCCTCGAACACCGGGGAGCTGTTTTTT. It specifies CASSRGRASNTGELFF.

This clonotype has a handful of counts. The chain joins TRBV6-5 to TRBJ1-6, with TRBD1 identical over 7 bases. Germline lookup yields CDR1 MNHEY and CDR2 SVGAGI. This CDR3 has 17 amino acids. With V trimmed by 2 bases and J by 0 bases, 4 bases remained unmatched. The CDR3 here is CASSYIQGSSYNSPLHF. In nucleotides, the CDR3 is TGTGCCAGCAGTTACATACAGGGGAGCTCCTATAATTCACCCCTCCACTTT.

The chain has TRBV7-9 and TRBJ1-3; tentatively, D is TRBD1 (6 bases). The CDR3 spans 15 residues. V lost 5 bases and J 4 bases, leaving 15 bases between the germline ends. Germline CDR1 and CDR2: SEHNR and FQNEAQ (reference sequence). CDR3 region: CASSLSTGGGNTIYF. The CDR3 nucleotides read TGTGCCAGCAGCCTGTCGACAGGAGGCGGAAACACCATATATTTT.

This clonotype was detected ten times or more. The gene calls are TRBV11-2 and TRBJ1-1; no clear D gene. Between the trimmed V and J ends, which lost 5 bases and 4 bases, there was a span of 14 bases. This CDR3 region has 14 residues. Germline values: CDR1 SGHAT, CDR2 FQNNGV. The CDR3 nucleotides read TGTGCCAGCAGCCAGTCAATCCCGGGCACTGAAGCTTTCTTT. Encoded protein: CASSQSIPGTEAFF.

This clonotype was picked up a small number of times. The chain is built from TRBV9 and TRBJ2-3; 11 positions match TRBD2. The CDR3 is 17 residues long. The V gene end was trimmed by 0 bases and the J gene end by 5 bases; junction bases not matched to a gene: 8. Per germline, CDR1 SGDLS and CDR2 YYNGEE. The CDR3 region has the DNA TGTGCCAGCAGCGTAGCCTCCACTAGCGGGGGAAGAGATACGCAGTATTTT. Translated: CASSVASTSGGRDTQYF.

This clonotype appeared a few times. The rearrangement uses TRBV6-2 or TRBV6-3 and TRBJ2-1; 7 bases match TRBD2. Looked up from germline, CDR1 is MNHEY and CDR2 is SVGEGT. The CDR3 extends over 16 amino acids. Trimming cost V 4 bases and J 0 bases; bases outside gene matches: 6. CDR3 sequence (DNA): TGTGCCAGCAGTTTTCTAGCGGAGCCCTCCTACAATGAGCAGTTCTTC. Amino acid sequence: CASSFLAEPSYNEQFF.

The V and J genes are TRBV5-4 and TRBJ1-1, with D maybe TRBD1 (5 bases). Between the trimmed V and J ends, which lost 5 bases and 4 bases, there was a span of 18 bases. The V gene's germline CDR1 is SGHNT and CDR2 YYREEE (reference sequence). This CDR3 contains 15 residues. This CDR3 reads CASSFRVAAGTEAFF. The DNA for the CDR3 is TGTGCCAGCAGTTTCAGGGTGGCGGCGGGCACTGAAGCTTTCTTT.

This clonotype was picked up many times. The V and J genes are TRBV11-2 and TRBJ2-7; TRBD1 is a possible D gene (6 bases). Germline assignment: CDR1 SGHAT and CDR2 FQNNGV. The CDR3 consists of 14 residues. Trimming took 5 bases from V and 4 from J, leaving 15 bases between them. In DNA, the CDR3 is TGTGCCAGCAGCCTTCGGACAGCTTCTTACGAGCAGTACTTC. Amino acids: CASSLRTASYEQYF.

This clonotype has only a few counts. The chain employs TRBV7-9 and TRBJ2-5; D ambiguous. CDR1 and CDR2 from the germline V gene are SEHNR and FQNEAQ (reference sequence). This CDR3 has 10 residues. V lost 8 bases and J lost 5, with 6 bases in between. Here the CDR3 DNA reads TGTGCCAGCGCCGGGGAGACCCAGTACTTC. Translated: CASAGETQYF. The whole variable domain, filled in from reference TRBV7-9 and TRBJ2-5, reads DTGVSQNPRHKITKRGQNVTFRCDPISEHNRLYWYRQTLGQGPEFLTYFQNEAQLEKSRLLSDRFSAERPKGSFSTLEIQRTEQGDSAMYLCASAGETQYFGPGTRLLVL.

This clonotype was detected ten times or more. This rearrangement joins TRBV10-3 to TRBJ1-2; no definite D call. The CDR3 runs 12 residues. Germline values: CDR1 ENHRY, CDR2 SYGVKD. V was cut by 2 bases and J by 7 bases, with 8 bases left in between. Here the CDR3 reads CAISETAGGYTF. The CDR3 DNA sequence: TGTGCCATCAGTGAGACGGCAGGTGGCTACACCTTC.

This clonotype was seen a handful of times. The rearrangement uses TRBV11-2 and TRBJ2-3; 12 bases align to TRBD2. After removal of 5 bases from V and 6 bases from J, the junction contained 15 bases not matched to a gene. From germline, CDR1 is SGHAT and CDR2 FQNNGV. This CDR3 contains 18 residues. The CDR3 bases are TGTGCCAGCAGCCCCGGTCTAGCGGGGGGGCTGGATATGGATACGCAGTATTTT. Protein product: CASSPGLAGGLDMDTQYF.

This clonotype was counted between two and nine times. The J gene is TRBJ1-6, the V gene TRBV6-5; D is ambiguous. The CDR3 covers 13 residues. In germline, CDR1 is MNHEY, CDR2 SVGAGI. V dropped 0 bases and J dropped 6 bases, with 3 bases sitting between them. The CDR3, as DNA: TGTGCCAGCAGTTACTCTACTAATTCACCCCTCCACTTT. It codes for CASSYSTNSPLHF.

This clonotype was counted a few times. The chain is built from TRBV7-2 and TRBJ2-3; D gene uncertain. Trimming removed 5 bases at V and 5 bases at J, with 5 bases between. CDR3 length: 11 amino acids. CDR1 SGHTA and CDR2 FQGNSA come from the germline V gene. The CDR3 coding sequence is TGTGCCAGCAGCGTATTAGATACGCAGTATTTT. Its protein product is CASSVLDTQYF. Together with reference TRBV7-2 and TRBJ2-3, the CDR3 gives the full variable domain: GAGVSQSPSNKVTEKGKDVELRCDPISGHTALYWYRQSLGQGLEFLIYFQGNSAPDKSGLPSDRFSAERTGGSVSTLTIQRTQQEDSAVYLCASSVLDTQYFGPGTRLTVL.

With respect to this clonotype: Relative to the germline gene, one junction end is altered; a read error may explain this. This chain joins TRBV7-7 and TRBJ2-1; D call uncertain. Per the germline V gene, CDR1 is SSHAT and CDR2 is FNYEAQ (reference sequence). The CDR3 consists of 14 residues. The chain's CDR3 is CASSLSYSQNEQFF. CDR3 DNA sequence: TGTGCTAGCAGCCTTTCCTATAGCCAAAATGAGCAGTTCTTC.

In its sample, this clonotype was seen a few times. V and J are TRBV2 and TRBJ2-3; TRBD1 matches at 9 bases. Losses at the gene ends were 6 bases for V and 3 bases for J; bases not matched to a gene: 7. CDR3 length: 15 amino acids. Per germline, CDR1 SNHLY and CDR2 FYNNEI. The CDR3: CASRGTGMSTDTQYF. Here the CDR3 DNA reads TGTGCCAGCAGGGGGACAGGGATGAGTACAGATACGCAGTATTTT.

This clonotype came up many times. The chain joins TRBV3-1 to TRBJ1-2, with 8 nucleotides matching TRBD1. In germline, CDR1 is LGHDT, CDR2 YNNKEL (reference sequence). This CDR3 has 14 residues. V lost 4 bases to trimming and J lost 5 bases; unmatched junction nucleotides: 6. The CDR3 region has the DNA TGTGCCAGCAGCCGCCTACAGGGGGAATATGGCTACACCTTC. This sequence encodes CASSRLQGEYGYTF.

This clonotype was found a few times. The CDR3: CSARASNPMNTEAFF. The CDR3 nucleotides are TGCAGTGCTAGAGCATCAAACCCGATGAACACTGAAGCTTTCTTT. The V call is TRBV20-1, the J call TRBJ1-1; D gene unclear. The CDR3 is made up of 15 amino acids. V was shortened by 1 base and J by 0 bases, with 12 bases between the two germline ends. Germline V lookup: CDR1 DFQATT, CDR2 SNEGSKA (reference sequence).

This clonotype has at least ten counts. V usage is TRBV5-1 and J usage is TRBJ2-7; 8 bases fit TRBD1. Germline-derived CDR1 and CDR2 are SGHRS and YFSETQ. Unmatched junction bases numbered 14, after V lost 5 bases and J lost 7 bases. The CDR3 totals 15 residues. The CDR3 loop reads CASRPGGQGPLEQYF. The CDR3 DNA reads as TGCGCCAGCAGACCGGGCGGACAGGGCCCTCTTGAGCAGTACTTC.

This clonotype was observed many times. The V gene is TRBV19, the J gene TRBJ2-1; 11 nucleotides line up with TRBD2. The CDR3 has 19 residues. Germline V CDR1 and CDR2: LNHDA, SQIVND (reference sequence). Trimming at V came to 4 bases and at J to 0 bases, leaving 11 bases not matched to a gene. CDR3 coding DNA: TGTGCCAGTAGTACCCTCCTAGCGGGAGGCTCGAGCTCCTACAATGAGCAGTTCTTC. This codes for CASSTLLAGGSSSYNEQFF. Full variable domain (rest looked up from reference TRBV19 and TRBJ2-1): DGGITQSPKYLFRKEGQNVTLSCEQNLNHDAMYWYRQDPGQGLRLIYYSQIVNDFQKGDIAEGYSVSREKKESFPLTVTSAQKNPTAFYLCASSTLLAGGSSSYNEQFFGPGTRLTVL.